These T cell receptor beta chains were read from a single sample in a study of T cells after yellow fever vaccination. A single record per CDR3 protein comes from TCRdb applying MiXCR to the 5' RACE reads. The data contain some 350,000 distinct CDR3 sequences, approximately 6% of them seen just once; the ten biggest clones take up approximately 16%. Sequenced material: PBMCs, taken 5 days after the yellow fever booster vaccination. The receptors stem from a young man who received the YFV17D yellow fever vaccine. The CDR3 runs from the conserved cysteine through the conserved F or W. D genes are given only for firm matches. Not all rows give a size; the values are once, few, many and, for expanded clones, a class.

CDR3aa,CDR3nt,j_gene,abundance,d_gene,v_gene
CASSYDIGPGVF,TGTGCCAGCAGCTACGACATCGGGCCGGGGGTCTTC,TRBJ2-1,many,NA,TRBV11-2
CSARALTINDEQFF,TGCAGTGCTAGGGCTCTAACGATTAACGATGAGCAGTTCTTC,TRBJ2-1,many,NA,TRBV20-1
CSAPGTSGDAYNEQFF,TGCAGCGCCCCTGGGACTAGCGGTGACGCCTACAATGAGCAGTTCTTC,TRBJ2-1,few,TRBD2,TRBV29-1
CATPTGDSPYF,TGTGCCACCCCCACCGGGGACTCTCCGTATTTT,TRBJ2-3,few,NA,TRBV24-1
CARPGDTQYF,TGTGCCAGACCTGGGGATACGCAGTATTTT,TRBJ2-3,many,NA,TRBV28
CSVTTLDRSYEQYF,TGCAGCGTGACCACCCTTGACAGGTCCTACGAGCAGTACTTC,TRBJ2-7,NA,NA,TRBV29-1
CSACKTSGDYEQYF,TGCAGTGCTTGCAAGACTAGCGGAGATTACGAGCAGTACTTC,TRBJ2-7,many,TRBD2,TRBV20-1
CSASLAGGRWQNIQYF,TGCAGTGCTAGTCTTGCGGGAGGGAGATGGCAAAACATTCAGTACTTC,TRBJ2-4,many,TRBD2,TRBV20-1
CSAKPPLVAGVIEQYF,TGCAGTGCCAAACCGCCGTTAGTTGCGGGAGTGATCGAGCAGTACTTC,TRBJ2-7,NA,TRBD2,TRBV20-1
CASSEYFPPNTEAFF,TGTGCCAGCAGTGAATATTTTCCCCCGAACACTGAAGCTTTCTTT,TRBJ1-1,NA,NA,TRBV25-1
CASSTRLAKQFF,TGTGCCAGCAGCACCCGACTAGCGAAGCAGTTCTTC,TRBJ2-1,many,TRBD2,TRBV5-6
CATSLGEPYNEQFF,TGTGCCACCTCCTTGGGGGAGCCGTACAATGAGCAGTTCTTC,TRBJ2-1,many,NA,TRBV7-9
CASSGQATRANVLTF,TGTGCCAGCAGCGGCCAAGCAACTCGGGCCAACGTCCTGACTTTC,TRBJ2-6,once,NA,TRBV7-2
CASSLSGAVDYGYTF,TGCGCCAGCAGCTTATCGGGGGCGGTCGACTATGGCTACACCTTC,TRBJ1-2,NA,NA,TRBV5-1
CASILAGVLFF,TGTGCCAGCATACTAGCGGGAGTTCTGTTCTTC,TRBJ2-1,few,TRBD2,TRBV12-3/TRBV12-4